Described below is a single T cell receptor (beta chain) sequence and its context. Between the trimmed V and J ends, which lost 2 bases and 0 bases, there was a span of 7 bases. There are 15 residues in the CDR3. Germline-derived CDR1 and CDR2 are LNHDA and SQIVND (reference sequence). This sample was included in a study of immune evolution from preneoplasia to lung adenocarcinoma. Generated by immunoSEQ multiplex PCR, the TCRdb table keeps only in-frame clones and is missing some. Here the sample spans approximately 5,000 clones, about four fifths being singletons. Sample: FFPE adjacent normal lung tissue. This receptor was identified in a donor older than 65 with lung adenocarcinoma. The chain recombines TRBV19 with TRBJ2-2, with D hard to call. CDR3 DNA: TGTGCCAGTAGTATAAGCCAATCGAACACCGGGGAGCTGTTTTTT. Translated: CASSISQSNTGELFF. Drawing the rest from reference TRBV19 and TRBJ2-2, the complete variable domain is DGGITQSPKYLFRKEGQNVTLSCEQNLNHDAMYWYRQDPGQGLRLIYYSQIVNDFQKGDIAEGYSVSREKKESFPLTVTSAQKNPTAFYLCASSISQSNTGELFFGEGSRLTVL.